This T cell receptor (beta chain) derives from a study of blood T cell repertoires in COVID-19. The wider study: Samples representing acute and convalescent COVID-19 were sourced from the United States, Italy and Spain. From T cells, B-cell-depleted T cells, or PBMCs came the material, which was cDNA or gDNA.

This clone is a singleton in its sample. Authors' analysis steps: By means of reference gene primer amplification, nucleated cell counts were estimated. Data came from immunoSEQ multiplex PCR; TCRdb stores just in-frame clones and leaves some out. V, J and clone size derive from that table, while D and trimming were established from the DNA sequence. The sample contains around 200,000 clones, 83% of which appear only once. The CDR3 covers 13 residues. The V gene's germline CDR1 is SGHAT and CDR2 FQNNGV. The V gene lost 1 base and the J gene lost 6 bases, with 10 bases spanning the gap. The rearrangement uses TRBV11-2 and TRBJ2-7, with a tentative D call TRBD1 (6 bases). Sequencing was done on a sample of peripheral blood. This TCR was recovered from a woman aged 40 to 50 with acute or convalescent COVID-19. CDR3 sequence (DNA): TGTGCCAGCAGCTTAGCCAGGGGCGGCGAGCAGTACTTC. It encodes CASSLARGGEQYF.